This TCR beta chain was observed in a study of CD8+ T cells in alopecia areata. RNA, once extracted, was reverse transcribed into cDNA for use as the sequencing template. The method was immunoSEQ multiplex PCR; TCRdb's version includes in-frame clones alone and lacks a portion of them. The sample contains 150,000 to 200,000 clones, about 51% of which appear only once. Stated treatment: oral pan-JAK inhibitor, 5-10 mg twice daily. V lost 4 bases, J lost 1 base, and 8 bases lay in between. Germline V gene data show CDR1 as SGHDT and CDR2 as YYEEEE. The CDR3 spans 13 residues. The chain joins TRBV5-6 to TRBJ1-1; the D gene is possibly TRBD1 (6 bases). This clonotype was sampled from a human donor with alopecia areata. This specimen was CD8+ T cells sorted from blood, taken around week 53, from a patient treated with tofacitinib. As DNA, the CDR3 is TGTGCCAGCAGCGCCAGGGGGAACACTGAAGCTTTCTTT. Translation gives CASSARGNTEAFF. Based on the CDR3 plus reference TRBV5-6 and TRBJ1-1, the full variable domain is DAGVTQSPTHLIKTRGQQVTLRCSPKSGHDTVSWYQQALGQGPQFIFQYYEEEERQRGNFPDRFSGHQFPNYSSELNVNALLLGDSALYLCASSARGNTEAFFGQGTRLTVV.